The 28 T cell receptor beta chains below were found in one sample sequenced in a study of blood T cell repertoires in COVID-19. Assay: immunoSEQ multiplex PCR; the TCRdb copy retains only in-frame clones and omits some. The data hold 140,000 or so clones, with around four fifths observed a single time. Material for sequencing was peripheral blood. The receptors shown here come from a human donor in a cohort sampled during active COVID-19.

V usage is TRBV30 and J usage is TRBJ1-2; unclear D gene. V gave up 1 base and J gave up 12 bases, with 18 bases separating them. Germline CDR1 GTSNPN, CDR2 SVGIG (reference sequence). The CDR3 length is 13 residues. For the CDR3, the DNA is TGTGCCTGGAGTGCAAACCCGCAGGTTCCTGACACCTTC. The encoded protein is CAWSANPQVPDTF.

The CDR3 nucleotides are TGTGCCAGTAGCCCGACAGGGGGACTCTACGAGCAGTACTTC. It encodes CASSPTGGLYEQYF. The chain employs TRBV19 and TRBJ2-7; 9 positions agree with TRBD1. The trim removed 6 bases at V and 3 bases at J, leaving 6 bases unmatched. CDR1 and CDR2 from the germline V gene are LNHDA and SQIVND (reference sequence). The CDR3 spans 14 residues.

The V gene is TRBV6-2 or TRBV6-3, the J gene TRBJ2-1; 11 bases match TRBD2. Trimming removed 4 bases from V and 6 bases from J; junction bases left unmatched: 5. The CDR3 sequence is 15 residues long. The germline gives CDR1 MNHEY, CDR2 SVGEGT. The chain's CDR3 is CASSFTSGRPNEQFF. The DNA of the CDR3 is TGTGCCAGCAGTTTCACTAGCGGGAGACCCAATGAGCAGTTCTTC.

This chain connects TRBV5-1 to TRBJ1-1; tentatively, D is TRBD1 (5 bases). V was shortened by 3 bases and J by 2 bases, with 11 bases between the two germline ends. The CDR3 length is 14 residues. Germline V gene sequence: CDR1 SGHRS, CDR2 YFSETQ. The CDR3 DNA is TGCGCCAGCAGCTCTCTAGGGGTAAACACTGAAGCTTTCTTT. This codes for CASSSLGVNTEAFF.

The rearrangement uses TRBV2 and TRBJ1-1, with 9 bases lining up with TRBD1. Germline-derived CDR1 and CDR2 are SNHLY and FYNNEI. This CDR3 is built from 13 residues. Trimming cost V 6 bases and J 11 bases; bases outside gene matches: 10. As DNA, the CDR3 is TGTGCCAGCAGAACATCCGGGACAGGGCGGGCTTTCTTT. Residues: CASRTSGTGRAFF.

This chain connects TRBV25-1 to TRBJ1-4; D is perhaps TRBD1 (5 bases). The CDR3 extends over 18 amino acids. Trimming stripped 4 bases from V and 0 bases from J, with 18 bases between. CDR1 and CDR2 from the germline V gene are MGHDK and SYGVNS. This CDR3 is CASSATDIYLPTNEKLFF. DNA for the CDR3: TGTGCCAGCAGTGCCACGGACATCTACCTTCCAACTAATGAAAAACTGTTTTTT.

The chain uses TRBV27 and TRBJ2-7, with TRBD2 matching 13 bases. The germline gives CDR1 MNHEY, CDR2 SMNVEV (reference sequence). J lost 3 bases, V lost 3 bases, and 2 bases had no gene match. The length of the CDR3 is 15 residues. The CDR3 DNA reads as TGTGCCAGCAGTTTGCGGACTAGCGGGGGCTACGAGCAGTACTTC. Protein sequence: CASSLRTSGGYEQYF.

The chain employs TRBV10-3 and TRBJ1-1; D remains unclear. Germline CDR1 is ENHRY and CDR2 is SYGVKD. V was pared by 9 bases and J by 2 bases, with 16 bases between. This CDR3 has 14 amino acids. The CDR3 loop reads CAMAPSLINTEAFF. The CDR3 region has the DNA TGTGCCATGGCTCCCTCCCTGATAAACACTGAAGCTTTCTTT.

This chain joins TRBV7-3 and TRBJ2-7, with 10 bases that match TRBD2. Germline trimming cut 5 bases from V and 0 bases from J; bases unmatched to any gene: 4. In germline, CDR1 is SGHTA, CDR2 FQGTGA. This CDR3 is built from 15 residues. For the CDR3, the DNA is TGTGCCAGCAGCCTTAGCGGGGGGACCTCCTACGAGCAGTACTTC. It codes for CASSLSGGTSYEQYF.

The J gene is TRBJ1-2, the V gene TRBV2; 9 bases fit TRBD1. The CDR3 has 15 amino acids. V lost 4 bases to trimming and J lost 4 bases; unmatched junction nucleotides: 7. Germline V gene sequence: CDR1 SNHLY, CDR2 FYNNEI. This chain's CDR3 is CASSVAGTGSYGYTF. CDR3 DNA: TGTGCCAGCAGTGTGGCCGGGACAGGGAGCTATGGCTACACCTTC. The entire variable domain, with the rest obtained from reference TRBV2 and TRBJ1-2, is as follows: EPEVTQTPSHQVTQMGQEVILRCVPISNHLYFYWYRQILGQKVEFLVSFYNNEISEKSEIFDDQFSVERPDGSNFTLKIRSTKLEDSAMYFCASSVAGTGSYGYTFGSGTRLTVV.

The chain uses TRBV5-5 and TRBJ1-2; D possibly corresponds to TRBD1 (6 bases). The germline CDR1 and CDR2 sequences are SGHKS and YYEKEE (reference sequence). The length of the CDR3 is 12 residues. The V end was cut by 4 bases, the J end by 4 bases, with 8 bases between. For the CDR3, the DNA is TGTGCCAGCAGCCCGGACAGCTATGGCTACACCTTC. This gives the protein CASSPDSYGYTF.

V gene TRBV6-6 combines with J gene TRBJ1-2, with TRBD1 matching 12 bases. The length of the CDR3 is 15 residues. The V segment lost 6 bases and the J segment 6 bases; nucleotides outside the gene matches: 8. Germline loops: CDR1 MNHNY, CDR2 SVGAGI (reference sequence). The CDR3 nucleotides are TGTGCCAGCAGAGACCCGGGACAGGGGGCCAATGGCTACACCTTC. Protein sequence: CASRDPGQGANGYTF.

V gene TRBV15 combines with J gene TRBJ2-5; 9 bases map to TRBD1. V lost 1 base, J lost 5 bases, and 5 bases stayed unmatched. The CDR3 extends over 15 amino acids. CDR1 is LNHNV, CDR2 YYDKDF, per germline (reference sequence). CDR3 loop: CATSRAQGAEETQYF. Written as DNA, the CDR3 is TGTGCCACCAGCAGAGCACAGGGGGCCGAGGAGACCCAGTACTTC. The entire variable domain, with the rest obtained from reference TRBV15 and TRBJ2-5, is as follows: DAMVIQNPRYQVTQFGKPVTLSCSQTLNHNVMYWYQQKSSQAPKLLFHYYDKDFNNEADTPDNFQSRRPNTSFCFLDIRSPGLGDTAMYLCATSRAQGAEETQYFGPGTRLLVL.

The J gene is TRBJ2-3, the V gene TRBV7-9; weak D call: TRBD1 (6 bases). Germline CDR1 and CDR2: SEHNR and FQNEAQ (reference sequence). Between the trimmed V and J ends, which lost 0 bases and 6 bases, there was a span of 16 bases. The CDR3 length is 16 residues. CDR3 bases: TGTGCCAGCAGCTTAGCTGGACAGTTCACAGCGGATACGCAGTATTTT. This encodes CASSLAGQFTADTQYF.

This chain joins TRBV2 and TRBJ2-5; tentative D call: TRBD1 (6 bases). Germline V gene sequence: CDR1 SNHLY, CDR2 FYNNEI. The ends were cut back, 6 bases at V and 13 bases at J, with 18 bases in the middle. The CDR3 is made up of 12 amino acids. CDR3 nucleotides: TGTGCCAGCAGCGAGGGACAAAGCCTTCCGTACTTC. As protein: CASSEGQSLPYF.

This sequence joins TRBV10-1 and TRBJ2-3; the match to TRBD2 covers 10 bases. Germline CDR1 reads WNHNN; CDR2 reads SYGVQD (reference sequence). This CDR3 region has 12 residues. Trimming took 9 bases from V and 8 from J; bases not matched to a gene: 5. In nucleotides, the CDR3 is TGCGCCAGTTCTAGCGGGAGTGGTACGCAGTATTTT. Translating gives CASSSGSGTQYF.

The CDR3 bases are TGTGCCAGCACCCCGGACAGTTCAGCCTATAATTCACCCCTCCACTTT. Its translation is CASTPDSSAYNSPLHF. The rearrangement links TRBV9 to TRBJ1-6, with a weak D call TRBD1 (6 bases). Germline V gene lookup returns CDR1 SGDLS and CDR2 YYNGEE. The CDR3 covers 16 residues. The V gene lost 6 bases and the J gene lost 2 bases, with 15 bases spanning the gap. Together with reference TRBV9 and TRBJ1-6, the CDR3 gives the full variable domain: DSGVTQTPKHLITATGQRVTLRCSPRSGDLSVYWYQQSLDQGLQFLIQYYNGEERAKGNILERFSAQQFPDLHSELNLSSLELGDSALYFCASTPDSSAYNSPLHFGNGTRLTVT.

The chain carries TRBV2 and TRBJ2-5; a weak D match, TRBD1 (5 bases). The CDR3 length is 13 residues. Trimming removed 3 bases from V and 7 bases from J, with 12 bases in between. The germline V gene has CDR1 SNHLY and CDR2 FYNNEI. The CDR3 protein is CASSDGALGTQYF. The CDR3 region has the DNA TGTGCCAGCAGTGATGGGGCTCTGGGGACCCAGTACTTC.

The CDR3 nucleotides read TGTGCCAGCAGAACAGGGGGCGGAGGCGATGGCTACACCTTC. Translating gives CASRTGGGGDGYTF. The rearrangement links TRBV2 to TRBJ1-2, with 9 bases matching TRBD1. V gave up 6 bases and J gave up 6 bases; unmatched junction bases: 8. This CDR3 is built from 14 residues. Germline values: CDR1 SNHLY, CDR2 FYNNEI.

V gene TRBV20-1 combines with J gene TRBJ2-1; D gene uncertain. Trimming shortened V by 8 bases and J by 9 bases, and 14 bases separated the two germline ends. Germline V CDR1 and CDR2: DFQATT, SNEGSKA (reference sequence). The CDR3 is 11 amino acids. The CDR3 bases are TGCAGTCTTTTTTCTTTCGGTGAGCAGTTCTTC. Its translation: CSLFSFGEQFF.

This chain connects TRBV7-3 to TRBJ2-1; 11 bases agree with TRBD2. Per the germline V gene, CDR1 is SGHTA and CDR2 is FQGTGA. The CDR3 runs 18 residues. The V gene end was trimmed by 1 base and the J gene end by 4 bases; junction bases not matched to a gene: 9. The chain's CDR3 is CASSLIPSGRNSYNEQFF. The DNA of the CDR3 is TGTGCCAGCAGCTTAATCCCTAGCGGGAGGAACTCTTACAATGAGCAGTTCTTC.

V and J are TRBV4-2 and TRBJ2-3, with D possibly TRBD1 on 6 matching bases. The V gene lost 2 bases and the J gene lost 6 bases, with 12 bases spanning the gap. The CDR3 is 14 amino acids. Germline V gives CDR1 LGHNA, CDR2 YNFKEQ. CDR3 region: CASSQTGQGDTQYF. The CDR3 region has the DNA TGTGCCAGCAGCCAAACTGGGCAGGGGGATACGCAGTATTTT.

CDR3 residues: CASTLEGGLNEQFF. The CDR3 coding sequence is TGTGCCAGCACTTTGGAGGGGGGGCTAAATGAGCAGTTCTTC. This chain uses TRBV6-1 with TRBJ2-1; TRBD2 might be the D (7 bases). V was trimmed by 7 bases and J by 7 bases, leaving 17 bases between them. Looked up from germline, CDR1 is MNHNS and CDR2 is SASEGT. The CDR3 is 14 amino acids.

V usage is TRBV5-5 and J usage is TRBJ2-7; TRBD2 might be the D (6 bases). V lost 4 bases and J lost 0, with 17 bases in between. CDR3 size: 16 residues. CDR1 is SGHKS, CDR2 YYEKEE, per germline (reference sequence). The DNA for the CDR3 is TGTGCCAGCAGCCCTGAGGGACTTCATAGCTCCTACGAGCAGTACGTC. Its translation is CASSPEGLHSSYEQYV.

Written as DNA, the CDR3 is TGCAGCGTTGAAGTTCGGGTGTCGGGAGATACGCAGTATTTT. It encodes CSVEVRVSGDTQYF. V and J are TRBV29-1 and TRBJ2-3; D is undetermined. Trimming took 1 base from V and 5 from J, leaving 13 bases between them. Germline V gene data show CDR1 as SQVTM and CDR2 as ANQGSEA. CDR3 length: 14 residues.

This chain joins TRBV7-3 and TRBJ2-1; 12 bases align to TRBD2. Germline CDR1 reads SGHTA; CDR2 reads FQGTGA. The ends lost 1 base at V and 8 bases at J; junction bases unmatched: 6. The CDR3 sequence is 16 residues long. The CDR3 nucleotides are TGTGCCAGCAGCTTAATTAAGCTAGCGGGAGGGCATGAGCAGTTCTTC. Amino acid sequence: CASSLIKLAGGHEQFF.

J is TRBJ2-7 and V is TRBV9; TRBD2 is a possible D gene (6 bases). The germline V gene has CDR1 SGDLS and CDR2 YYNGEE. With 0 bases removed from V and 2 bases from J, the gap between germline ends came to 12 bases. The CDR3 runs to 15 residues. As DNA, the CDR3 is TGTGCCAGCAGCGTAGCAGGAGGGTCTGCCTACGAGCAGTACTTC. This encodes CASSVAGGSAYEQYF.

The rearrangement uses TRBV28 and TRBJ2-5; D possibly corresponds to TRBD1 (7 bases). The length of the CDR3 is 15 residues. Germline V gene lookup returns CDR1 MDHEN and CDR2 SYDVKM. V was pared by 2 bases and J by 1 base, with 11 bases between. CDR3 loop: CASSLSQGGQETQYF. CDR3 coding DNA: TGTGCCAGCAGTTTAAGCCAGGGGGGCCAAGAGACCCAGTACTTC.